This T cell receptor (beta chain) was sequenced during a study of blood T cell repertoires in COVID-19. Overall study context: COVID-19 samples from acute and convalescent phases originated in the United States, Italy and Spain. The cDNA or gDNA used as material had been derived from T cells, B-cell-depleted T cells, or PBMCs.

Authors' analysis steps: Nucleated cell counts were estimated from reference gene primer amplification. Repertoires were generated with immunoSEQ multiplex PCR, while TCRdb's copy carries only in-frame clones and drops some. That table supplies the V and J calls and clone size; D and trimming were determined from the DNA. The repertoire has around 190,000 clones, roughly 90% of them found once; the top ten carry roughly 1.6%. This CDR3 is built from 15 residues. Germline CDR1 and CDR2: MNHEY and SMNVEV (reference sequence). V trimming: 0 bases; J trimming: 1 base; junction bases outside the gene matches: 3.

The specimen sequenced was peripheral blood. This clonotype was sampled from a man between 18 and 29 years old with active or convalescent COVID-19. J is TRBJ2-7 and V is TRBV27; 7 positions agree with TRBD2. For the CDR3, the DNA is TGTGCCAGCAGTTTATCCGGGACTACTTCCTACGAGCAGTACTTC. Translation: CASSLSGTTSYEQYF.